The 3 T cell receptor beta chains below were found in one sample sequenced in a study of CD8+CD57+ T cells in acquired aplastic anemia. Genomic DNA was employed as the template in profiling TCR beta VDJ and CDR3. TCRdb reanalysed the reads using MiXCR and keeps one entry per CDR3 protein. The repertoire holds more than 150,000 distinct CDR3 sequences, with about 47% as singletons. Sample: sorted CD4+, CD8+, or CD8+CD57+ T cells (not recorded which) from PBMCs. The source is a human donor in good health.

The chain carries TRBV7-8 and TRBJ1-2, with D possibly matching TRBD1 (5 bases). The germline gives CDR1 SGHVS, CDR2 FQNEAQ. Trimming pared 6 bases from V and 2 bases from J, leaving 10 bases between. CDR3 size: 13 residues. The CDR3 region is CASSPRVNYGYTF. The CDR3 region has the DNA TGTGCCAGCAGTCCCAGGGTGAACTATGGCTACACCTTC. The whole variable domain, filled in from reference TRBV7-8 and TRBJ1-2, reads GAGVSQSPRYKVAKRGQDVALRCDPISGHVSLFWYQQALGQGPEFLTYFQNEAQLDKSGLPSDRFFAERPEGSVSTLKIQRTQQEDSAVYLCASSPRVNYGYTFGSGTRLTVV.

J is TRBJ2-3 and V is TRBV19; D remains unclear. The CDR3 spans 13 residues. Trimming took off 9 bases at V and 14 bases at J, with 24 bases between the two ends. Germline V gene data show CDR1 as LNHDA and CDR2 as SQIVND (reference sequence). CDR3 protein: CASSPTSLSETYF. The DNA for the CDR3 is TGTGCCAGCAGTCCGACGTCCTTATCCGAAACGTATTTT.

The chain recombines TRBV7-9 with TRBJ1-3; no firm D call. Looked up from germline, CDR1 is SEHNR and CDR2 is FQNEAQ (reference sequence). V was shortened by 2 bases and J by 0 bases, with 8 bases between the two germline ends. The CDR3 totals 15 residues. The CDR3 nucleotides read TGTGCCAGCAGCTTAAGTCGCAGCTCTGGAAACACCATATATTTT. Translated: CASSLSRSSGNTIYF. The variable domain in full, completed from reference TRBV7-9 and TRBJ1-3, reads DTGVSQNPRHKITKRGQNVTFRCDPISEHNRLYWYRQTLGQGPEFLTYFQNEAQLEKSRLLSDRFSAERPKGSFSTLEIQRTEQGDSAMYLCASSLSRSSGNTIYFGEGSWLTVV.